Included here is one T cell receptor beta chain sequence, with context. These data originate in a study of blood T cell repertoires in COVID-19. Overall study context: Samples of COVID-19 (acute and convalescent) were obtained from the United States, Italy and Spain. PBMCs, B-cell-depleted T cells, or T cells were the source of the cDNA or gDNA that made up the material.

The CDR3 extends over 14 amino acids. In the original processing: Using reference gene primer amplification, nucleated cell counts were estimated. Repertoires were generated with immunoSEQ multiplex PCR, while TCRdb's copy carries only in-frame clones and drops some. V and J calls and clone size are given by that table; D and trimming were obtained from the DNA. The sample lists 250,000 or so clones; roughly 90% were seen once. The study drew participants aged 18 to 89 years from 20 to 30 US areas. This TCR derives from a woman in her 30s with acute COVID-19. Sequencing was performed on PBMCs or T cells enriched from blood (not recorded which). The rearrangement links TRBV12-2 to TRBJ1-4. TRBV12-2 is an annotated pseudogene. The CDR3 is CASRSSATNEKLFF. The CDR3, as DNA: TGTGCAAGTCGCTCCAGCGCAACTAATGAAAAACTGTTTTTT.